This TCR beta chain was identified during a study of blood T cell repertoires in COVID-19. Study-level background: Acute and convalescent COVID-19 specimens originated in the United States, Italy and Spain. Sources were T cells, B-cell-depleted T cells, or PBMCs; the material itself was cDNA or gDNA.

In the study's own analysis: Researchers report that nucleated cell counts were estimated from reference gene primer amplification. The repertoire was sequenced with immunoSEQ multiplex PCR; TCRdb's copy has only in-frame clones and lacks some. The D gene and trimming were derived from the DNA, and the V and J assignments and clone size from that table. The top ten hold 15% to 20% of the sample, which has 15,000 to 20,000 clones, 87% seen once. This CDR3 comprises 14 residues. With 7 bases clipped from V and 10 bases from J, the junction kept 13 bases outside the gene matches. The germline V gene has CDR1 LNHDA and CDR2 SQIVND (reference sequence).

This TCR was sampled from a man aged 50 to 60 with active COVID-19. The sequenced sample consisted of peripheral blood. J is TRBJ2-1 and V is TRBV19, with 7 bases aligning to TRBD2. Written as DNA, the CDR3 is TGTGCCAGTACCCCCGGCGGGAGAGGCAGCGAGCAGTTCTTC. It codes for CASTPGGRGSEQFF.